The clone carrying this T cell receptor (beta chain) was detected only a few times. Its antigen is currently unknown. TCRdb reprocessed the 5' RACE reads with MiXCR, giving one entry per CDR3 protein. This sample yields over 150,000 distinct CDR3 sequences, of which 10% to 15% are seen a single time; 15% to 20% belongs to the top ten. These data are taken from a study of CD8 T cells in ankylosing spondylitis. The CDR3 sequence is 16 residues long. V lost 5 bases to trimming and J lost 4 bases; unmatched junction nucleotides: 11. Per the germline V gene, CDR1 is SEHNR and CDR2 is FQNEAQ (reference sequence). General study points: Eight highly homologous variants formed a TCR beta motif that appeared characteristic of ankylosing spondylitis blood.

The origin of this receptor is a male donor with ankylosing spondylitis or in good health (not recorded which). The sample was blood, either unsorted or a sorted T cell fraction (not recorded which). The rearrangement uses TRBV7-9 and TRBJ2-5, with 9 positions matching TRBD2. In DNA, the CDR3 is TGTGCCAGCAGCCCCCCCGGGGCGGGAGGGCGAGAGACCCAGTACTTC. Protein product: CASSPPGAGGRETQYF.